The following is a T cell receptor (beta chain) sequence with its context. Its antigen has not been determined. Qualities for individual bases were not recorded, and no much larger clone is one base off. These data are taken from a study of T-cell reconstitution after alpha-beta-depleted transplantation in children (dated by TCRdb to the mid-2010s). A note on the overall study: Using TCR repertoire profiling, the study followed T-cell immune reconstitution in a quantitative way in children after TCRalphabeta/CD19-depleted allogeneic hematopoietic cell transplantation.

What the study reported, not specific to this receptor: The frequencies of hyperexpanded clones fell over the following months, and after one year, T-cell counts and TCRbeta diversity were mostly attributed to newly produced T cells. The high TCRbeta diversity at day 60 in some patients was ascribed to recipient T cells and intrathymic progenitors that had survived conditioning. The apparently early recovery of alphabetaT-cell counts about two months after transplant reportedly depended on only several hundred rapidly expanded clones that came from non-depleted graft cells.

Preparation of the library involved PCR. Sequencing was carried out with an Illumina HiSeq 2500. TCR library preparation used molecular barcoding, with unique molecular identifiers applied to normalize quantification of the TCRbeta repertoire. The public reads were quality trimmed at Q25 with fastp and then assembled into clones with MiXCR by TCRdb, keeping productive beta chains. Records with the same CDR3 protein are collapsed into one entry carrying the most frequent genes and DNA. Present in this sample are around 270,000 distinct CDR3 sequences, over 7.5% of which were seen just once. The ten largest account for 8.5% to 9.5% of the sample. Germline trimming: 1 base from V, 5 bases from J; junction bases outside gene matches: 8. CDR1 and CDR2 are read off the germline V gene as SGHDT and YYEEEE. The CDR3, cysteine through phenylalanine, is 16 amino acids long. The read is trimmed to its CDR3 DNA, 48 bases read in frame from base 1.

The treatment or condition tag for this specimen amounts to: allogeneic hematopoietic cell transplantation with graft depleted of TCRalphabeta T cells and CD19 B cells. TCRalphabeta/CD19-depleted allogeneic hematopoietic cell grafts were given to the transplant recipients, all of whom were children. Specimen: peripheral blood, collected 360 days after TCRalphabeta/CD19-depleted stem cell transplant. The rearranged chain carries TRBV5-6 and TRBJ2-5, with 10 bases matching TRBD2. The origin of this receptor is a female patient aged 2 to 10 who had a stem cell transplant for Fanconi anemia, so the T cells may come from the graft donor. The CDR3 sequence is CASSLTAGGPRETQYF. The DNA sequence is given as TGTGCCAGCAGCTTGACAGCGGGGGGGCCCAGGGAGACCCAGTACTTC. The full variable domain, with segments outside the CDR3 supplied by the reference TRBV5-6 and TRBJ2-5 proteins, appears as DAGVTQSPTHLIKTRGQQVTLRCSPKSGHDTVSWYQQALGQGPQFIFQYYEEEERQRGNFPDRFSGHQFPNYSSELNVNALLLGDSALYLCASSLTAGGPRETQYFGPGTRLLVL.